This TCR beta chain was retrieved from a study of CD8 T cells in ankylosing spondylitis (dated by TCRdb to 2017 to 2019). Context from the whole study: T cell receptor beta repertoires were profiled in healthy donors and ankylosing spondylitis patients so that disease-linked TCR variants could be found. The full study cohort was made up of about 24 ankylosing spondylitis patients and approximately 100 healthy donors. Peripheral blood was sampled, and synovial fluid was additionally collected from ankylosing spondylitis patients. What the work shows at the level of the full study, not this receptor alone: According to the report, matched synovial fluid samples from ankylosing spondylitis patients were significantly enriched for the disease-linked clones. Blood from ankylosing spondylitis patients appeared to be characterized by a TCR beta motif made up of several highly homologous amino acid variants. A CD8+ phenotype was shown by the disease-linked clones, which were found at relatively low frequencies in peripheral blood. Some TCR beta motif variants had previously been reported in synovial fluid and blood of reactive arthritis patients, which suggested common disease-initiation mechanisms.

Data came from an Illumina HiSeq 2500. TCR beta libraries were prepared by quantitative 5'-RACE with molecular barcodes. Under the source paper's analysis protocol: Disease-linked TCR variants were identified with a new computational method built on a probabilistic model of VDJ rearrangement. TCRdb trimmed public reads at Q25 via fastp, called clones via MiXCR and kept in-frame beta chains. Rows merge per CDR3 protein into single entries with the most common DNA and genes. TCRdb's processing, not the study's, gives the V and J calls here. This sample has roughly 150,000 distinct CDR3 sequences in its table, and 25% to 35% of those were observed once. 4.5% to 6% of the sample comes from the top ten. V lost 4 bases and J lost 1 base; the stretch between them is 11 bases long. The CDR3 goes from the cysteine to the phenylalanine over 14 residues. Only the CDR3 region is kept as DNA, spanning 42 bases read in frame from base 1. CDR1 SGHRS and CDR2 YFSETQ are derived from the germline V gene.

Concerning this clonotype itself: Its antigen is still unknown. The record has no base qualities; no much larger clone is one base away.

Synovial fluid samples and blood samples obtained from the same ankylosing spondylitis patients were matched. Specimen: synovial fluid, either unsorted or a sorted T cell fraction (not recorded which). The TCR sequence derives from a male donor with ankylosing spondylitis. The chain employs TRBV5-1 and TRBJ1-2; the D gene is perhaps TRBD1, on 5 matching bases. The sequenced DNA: TGCGCCAGCAGCCGGGGGGTTCTTAACTATGGCTACACCTTC. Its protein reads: CASSRGVLNYGYTF. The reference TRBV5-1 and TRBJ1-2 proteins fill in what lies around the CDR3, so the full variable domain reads KAGVTQTPRYLIKTRGQQVTLSCSPISGHRSVSWYQQTPGQGLQFLFEYFSETQRNKGNFPGRFSGRQFSNSRSEMNVSTLELGDSALYLCASSRGVLNYGYTFGSGTRLTVV.